A selection of T cell receptor beta chains follows, all from one sample in a study of HIV-infected children after antiretroviral therapy interruption. TCRdb independently ran MiXCR on the 3' RACE reads; one entry per CDR3 protein. Seen here are more than 75,000 distinct CDR3 sequences, 6.9% observed once, and the top ten hold roughly 1%. This specimen consisted of CD45RA+ CD4+ T cells from PBMCs, pooled from several time points, obtained from a donor given antiretroviral therapy, either interrupted or continuous. These TCRs come from a pool of human donors with HIV. Both conserved end residues are part of each CDR3. The D gene is left open where the match is weak. Some rows mark clone size as missing; the rest say once, few, many or name a class of expanded clone.

V: TRBV20-1; D: -; J: TRBJ2-5; size: -; DNA: TGCAGTGCCCAGGGGCCGGGGGAGACCCAGTACTTC; CDR3: CSAQGPGETQYF
V: TRBV19; D: -; J: TRBJ1-6; size: many; DNA: TGTGCCAGTAGTAATGGGGGAGATAATTCACCCCTCCACTTT; CDR3: CASSNGGDNSPLHF
V: TRBV10-3; D: -; J: TRBJ2-7; size: -; DNA: TGTGCCACGTCAACCAGCGGGACACCTTCCTACGAGCAGTACTTC; CDR3: CATSTSGTPSYEQYF
V: TRBV10-1; D: -; J: TRBJ1-1; size: many; DNA: TGCGCCAGCAGTGAGCAGGAAGGGGGGGAAGCTTTCTTT; CDR3: CASSEQEGGEAFF
V: TRBV19; D: -; J: TRBJ1-5; size: few; DNA: TGTGCCAGTAGTTCGGGGCAAGGTCAGCCCCAGCATTTT; CDR3: CASSSGQGQPQHF
V: TRBV6-1; D: -; J: TRBJ1-4; size: many; DNA: TGTGCCACCCGGGGGTCCACTAATGAAAAACTGTTTTTT; CDR3: CATRGSTNEKLFF
V: TRBV3-1; D: -; J: TRBJ2-3; size: many; DNA: TGTGCCAGCAGCAAGGGACACGGCACAGATACGCAGTATTTT; CDR3: CASSKGHGTDTQYF
V: TRBV25-1; D: -; J: TRBJ2-1; size: many; DNA: TGTGCCAGCAGTGAGCCCGGATCTGAGCAGTTCTTC; CDR3: CASSEPGSEQFF
V: TRBV10-2; D: -; J: TRBJ2-3; size: -; DNA: TGCGCCACCGACCGGGCGCCTGGGACTAGCACAGATACGCAGTATTTT; CDR3: CATDRAPGTSTDTQYF
V: TRBV5-5; D: -; J: TRBJ2-7; size: many; DNA: TGTGCCAGCAGCTTTCGGGACTCCTACGAGCAGTACTTC; CDR3: CASSFRDSYEQYF
V: TRBV6-6; D: TRBD2; J: TRBJ2-7; size: many; DNA: TGTGCCAGCGGTGTGACTGGGGGGGTAGGGGAACAGTACTTC; CDR3: CASGVTGGVGEQYF
V: TRBV20-1; D: -; J: TRBJ2-5; size: many; DNA: TGCAGTGCTAGAGAACTCCAACAAGAGACCCAGTACTTC; CDR3: CSARELQQETQYF
V: TRBV10-3; D: -; J: TRBJ1-1; size: many; DNA: TGTGCCATCAGCGGACAGCCGAACACTGAAGCTTTCTTT; CDR3: CAISGQPNTEAFF
V: TRBV5-1; D: -; J: TRBJ2-6; size: many; DNA: TGCGCCAGCAGCTTATTTGGGGGACGGACCTCTGGGGCCAACGTCCTGACTTTC; CDR3: CASSLFGGRTSGANVLTF
V: TRBV18; D: -; J: TRBJ2-1; size: -; DNA: TGTGCCAGCTCGCCAAACGGGCCTCCGGGGCATGAGCAGTTCTTC; CDR3: CASSPNGPPGHEQFF
V: TRBV6-5; D: -; J: TRBJ2-1; size: many; DNA: TGTGCCAGCAGTCCGGGCCACCGGATAGTCTACAATGAGCAGTTCTTC; CDR3: CASSPGHRIVYNEQFF
V: TRBV28; D: -; J: TRBJ2-7; size: many; DNA: TGTGCCAGCAGTTTAGGGGACCCCCTGTACTTC; CDR3: CASSLGDPLYF
V: TRBV6-1; D: -; J: TRBJ2-2; size: few; DNA: TGTGCCAGCAGTGAACTTTCCCCCGGGGTCACCGGGGAGCTGTTTTTT; CDR3: CASSELSPGVTGELFF
V: TRBV11-2; D: TRBD1; J: TRBJ1-3; size: many; DNA: TGTGCCAGCAGCCCGGGGACAGGCCGAAACACCATATATTTT; CDR3: CASSPGTGRNTIYF
V: TRBV29-1; D: -; J: TRBJ2-7; size: many; DNA: TGCAGCGTTGGAGGTGGGGCTAGCGCGGCCTACGAGCAGTACTTC; CDR3: CSVGGGASAAYEQYF
V: TRBV12-2; D: -; J: TRBJ2-5; size: -; DNA: TGTGCAAGTCGCTTAGCAAGGGGAGGGGGCGCTCGAAAGACCCAGTACTTC; CDR3: CASRLARGGGARKTQYF
V: TRBV5-6; D: TRBD1; J: TRBJ2-1; size: many; DNA: TGTGCCAGCAGCTTCGCGACAGGGGTCACCTCCTACAATGAGCAGTTCTTC; CDR3: CASSFATGVTSYNEQFF
V: TRBV6-1; D: -; J: TRBJ2-7; size: many; DNA: TGTGCCAGCAGGGGGGTCACAGGAGTTAAGCAGTACTTC; CDR3: CASRGVTGVKQYF
V: TRBV9; D: -; J: TRBJ2-7; size: many; DNA: TGTGCCAGCAGCGCCGGGACAAAGACCTACGAGCAGTACTTC; CDR3: CASSAGTKTYEQYF
V: TRBV30; D: -; J: TRBJ1-2; size: -; DNA: TGTGCCTGGACCCCACGACGTTTCTATGGCTACACCTTC; CDR3: CAWTPRRFYGYTF
V: TRBV6-4; D: TRBD1; J: TRBJ2-6; size: -; DNA: TGTGCCAGCAGTCCGGGACAGGGGGCACTTATCTCGTTCTCTGGGGCCAACGTCCTGACTTTC; CDR3: CASSPGQGALISFSGANVLTF
V: TRBV19; D: TRBD1; J: TRBJ2-1; size: many; DNA: TGTGCCACCTGCAGGGGACAGGGTCGTTGGAATGAGCAGTTCTTC; CDR3: CATCRGQGRWNEQFF
V: TRBV5-1; D: -; J: TRBJ1-1; size: few; DNA: TGCGCCAGCAGCTTGGGAGGAGAGTACACTGAAGCTTTCTTT; CDR3: CASSLGGEYTEAFF
V: TRBV10-3; D: TRBD1; J: TRBJ2-2; size: -; DNA: TGTGCCATCCCGCGGGACAGGGGACGGGACGGGGAGCTGTTTTTT; CDR3: CAIPRDRGRDGELFF
V: TRBV19; D: TRBD1; J: TRBJ2-3; size: many; DNA: TGTGCCAGTAGTATTACAGGGGGCAGAGGCACAGATACGCAGTATTTT; CDR3: CASSITGGRGTDTQYF
V: TRBV9; D: -; J: TRBJ2-1; size: many; DNA: TGTGCCAGCAGCGTATTGTGGAGCGGAACCTACAATGAGCAGTTCTTC; CDR3: CASSVLWSGTYNEQFF
V: TRBV5-1; D: TRBD1; J: TRBJ2-5; size: many; DNA: TGCGCCAGCAGCTTGGCGACAGGGATACAAGAGACCCAGTACTTC; CDR3: CASSLATGIQETQYF
V: TRBV15; D: -; J: TRBJ2-3; size: many; DNA: TGTGCCACCAGCAGAGAAGCATCGGGCGCAGATACGCAGTATTTT; CDR3: CATSREASGADTQYF
V: TRBV7-9; D: -; J: TRBJ2-1; size: many; DNA: TGTGCCAGCAGCTTAGAAGGTGGTGTGAGCAATGAGCAGTTCTTC; CDR3: CASSLEGGVSNEQFF
V: TRBV24-1; D: TRBD1; J: TRBJ1-5; size: many; DNA: TGTGCCACCAGTGACAGAGGACAGGGAGTGGCTCAGCCCCAGCATTTT; CDR3: CATSDRGQGVAQPQHF
V: TRBV10-3; D: TRBD1; J: TRBJ1-6; size: many; DNA: TGTGCCATCACCTCTGGACAGGGAAGGTCTAATTCACCCCTCCACTTT; CDR3: CAITSGQGRSNSPLHF
V: TRBV20-1; D: -; J: TRBJ1-5; size: many; DNA: TGCAGTGCTAGAATTAGGGGAGCGAGCAATCAGCCCCAGCATTTT; CDR3: CSARIRGASNQPQHF
V: TRBV11-2; D: TRBD2; J: TRBJ2-7; size: many; DNA: TGTGCCAGCAGCTCCACCAGGAAGATAGCGGGTATCTCCTACGAGCAGTACTTC; CDR3: CASSSTRKIAGISYEQYF
V: TRBV20-1; D: TRBD1; J: TRBJ2-3; size: many; DNA: TGCAGTGTGCCGGGACAGGGGGCGCGGGATACGCAGTATTTT; CDR3: CSVPGQGARDTQYF
V: TRBV18; D: -; J: TRBJ1-4; size: many; DNA: TGTGCCAGCTCACCCTGGTCAGAGAATGAAAAACTGTTTTTT; CDR3: CASSPWSENEKLFF
V: TRBV20-1; D: TRBD1; J: TRBJ1-6; size: medium-sized; DNA: TGCAGTGCTAGTGGGACAGCGAATTCACCCCTCCACTTT; CDR3: CSASGTANSPLHF
V: TRBV25-1; D: TRBD1; J: TRBJ1-2; size: few; DNA: TGTGCCAGCAGTGCTGGACAGGGCTATGGCTACACCTTC; CDR3: CASSAGQGYGYTF
V: TRBV7-8; D: -; J: TRBJ1-1; size: many; DNA: TGTGCCAGCAGCCCCCCGAACACTGAAGCTTTCTTT; CDR3: CASSPPNTEAFF
V: TRBV12-3/TRBV12-4; D: -; J: TRBJ1-1; size: many; DNA: TGTGCCAGCATGCGCCACGGCACTGAAGCTTTCTTT; CDR3: CASMRHGTEAFF
V: TRBV7-2; D: -; J: TRBJ1-2; size: many; DNA: TGTGCCAGCAGCTCCCACGGGACGGTCAACAACTATGGCTACACCTTC; CDR3: CASSSHGTVNNYGYTF
V: TRBV25-1; D: TRBD1; J: TRBJ2-1; size: many; DNA: TGTGCCAGCCCTAGGGGGCCTAGATCCTACAATGAGCAGTTCTTC; CDR3: CASPRGPRSYNEQFF
V: TRBV7-9; D: TRBD1; J: TRBJ2-7; size: many; DNA: TGTGCCAGCAGCCGCCAAGGGGACAGGTTCGTTTCCTACGAGCAGTACTTC; CDR3: CASSRQGDRFVSYEQYF
V: TRBV12-3/TRBV12-4; D: TRBD1; J: TRBJ2-5; size: many; DNA: TGTGCCAGCAGTTTATATTGGGACAGGGACTGGGAGACCCAGTACTTC; CDR3: CASSLYWDRDWETQYF
V: TRBV2; D: -; J: TRBJ2-6; size: -; DNA: TGTGCCGTGGGGGGCTCTGGGGCCAACGTCCTGACTTTC; CDR3: CAVGGSGANVLTF
V: TRBV11-2; D: -; J: TRBJ1-5; size: -; DNA: TGTGCCAGCAGCTTAGGCAGTAGCAATCAGCCCCAGCATTTT; CDR3: CASSLGSSNQPQHF
V: TRBV5-6; D: TRBD1; J: TRBJ2-7; size: few; DNA: TGTGCCAGCACCTTGGGTCCAGGGGGCTTCTACGAGCAGTACTTC; CDR3: CASTLGPGGFYEQYF
V: TRBV12-3/TRBV12-4; D: TRBD2; J: TRBJ2-3; size: many; DNA: TGTGCCAGCAGACTAGCGGGAGGTGGTGGAAATCGCACAGATACGCAGTATTTT; CDR3: CASRLAGGGGNRTDTQYF
V: TRBV19; D: -; J: TRBJ2-5; size: few; DNA: TGTGCCAGTAGTATCGTGCAGCGGACCCCAGGGTTCCAAGAGACCCAGTACTTC; CDR3: CASSIVQRTPGFQETQYF
V: TRBV19; D: -; J: TRBJ1-3; size: many; DNA: TGTGCCAGTAGTCATCATTCCGGTCTCTCTGGAAACACCATATATTTT; CDR3: CASSHHSGLSGNTIYF
V: TRBV11-2; D: -; J: TRBJ1-6; size: few; DNA: TGTGCCAGCAGCTCCAGGACCCCACCCCTCCACTTT; CDR3: CASSSRTPPLHF
V: TRBV29-1; D: TRBD1; J: TRBJ2-7; size: many; DNA: TGCAGCGTTCAATTAAACGACAGGGCTACTTCCTACGAGCAGTACTTC; CDR3: CSVQLNDRATSYEQYF
V: TRBV30; D: -; J: TRBJ1-2; size: many; DNA: TGTGCCTGGAGTGTACGGACAGCCAATGGCTACACCTTC; CDR3: CAWSVRTANGYTF